This TCR beta chain was recovered during a study of T cell responses to AZD1222 COVID-19 vaccine. Study information: Pooled in the analysis were second doses at about 4 or about 12 weeks.

As for this clone: Antigen: not known.

The assay was immunoSEQ multiplex PCR, and TCRdb's table has in-frame clones only and misses some. The top ten hold under 6% of the sample, which has 65,000 to 75,000 clones, 82% seen once. Study-wide points: No repertoire was sampled before or during the peak T cell response, only after it. Only 5 or 6 individuals given AZD1222 were seropositive at baseline.

The source was peripheral blood, collected on day 0 of AZD1222 vaccination. This receptor was identified in an adult in good health.

CDR3 in amino acids: CASSFGTRTLNEQFF. The CDR3 DNA follows: TGTGCCAGCAGTTTTGGAACTAGGACCCTCAATGAGCAGTTCTTC. The chain has TRBV28 and TRBJ2-1; a weak D match, TRBD2 (5 bases). V was clipped by 3 bases and J by 6 bases, with 15 bases between them. This CDR3 is built from 15 residues. Germline V CDR1 and CDR2: MDHEN, SYDVKM.